These T cell receptor beta chains were read from a single sample in a study of shared clonotypes between healthy human individuals. Method: immunoSEQ multiplex PCR; TCRdb's copy keeps in-frame clones and lacks some. The data show about 1 million clones, 70% to 80% seen once. Sequencing used memory CD4+ T cells sorted from blood. The receptor set was obtained from a man between 18 and 29 years old in good health. Both conserved end residues are part of each CDR3. The D gene is left open where the match is weak. Only part of the rows carry a size: once, few, many, or a class if the clone is expanded.

J gene: TRBJ1-3; V gene: TRBV5-1; D gene: NA; clone size: few; CDR3 DNA: TGCGCCAGCAGCTTGGGACAGCCTGGAAACACCATATATTTT; CDR3 protein: CASSLGQPGNTIYF
J gene: TRBJ2-7; V gene: TRBV19; D gene: NA; clone size: NA; CDR3 DNA: TGTGCCAGTAGTATTAACAGGAACTACGAGCAGTACTTC; CDR3 protein: CASSINRNYEQYF
J gene: TRBJ1-1; V gene: TRBV7-2; D gene: NA; clone size: NA; CDR3 DNA: TGTGCCAGCGCCAAGAGGTGGGGGAACACTGAAGCTTTCTTT; CDR3 protein: CASAKRWGNTEAFF
J gene: TRBJ1-1; V gene: TRBV19; D gene: TRBD1; clone size: many; CDR3 DNA: TGTGCCAGTAGTATCGGAACAGGGGACAGAACAGCTTTCTTT; CDR3 protein: CASSIGTGDRTAFF
J gene: TRBJ2-7; V gene: TRBV28; D gene: NA; clone size: NA; CDR3 DNA: TGTGCCAGCAGTGCCCAGGGTTTCGAGCAGTACTTC; CDR3 protein: CASSAQGFEQYF
J gene: TRBJ1-5; V gene: TRBV5-4; D gene: TRBD1; clone size: NA; CDR3 DNA: TGTGCCAGCCTACCTTTCCGGGACAGGGGAAACCAGCCCCAGCATTTT; CDR3 protein: CASLPFRDRGNQPQHF
J gene: TRBJ2-7; V gene: TRBV11-3; D gene: NA; clone size: NA; CDR3 DNA: TGTGCCAGCAGCTCCAATCAGGGGGGTGAGCAGTACTTC; CDR3 protein: CASSSNQGGEQYF
J gene: TRBJ2-3; V gene: TRBV11-3; D gene: NA; clone size: NA; CDR3 DNA: TGTGCCAGCAGTAATAACAGGGAGACGCAGTATTTT; CDR3 protein: CASSNNRETQYF
J gene: TRBJ2-5; V gene: TRBV5-1; D gene: TRBD2; clone size: NA; CDR3 DNA: TGCGCCAGCAGCCGTCGTCTAGCGGGGTACCAAGAGACCCAGTACTTC; CDR3 protein: CASSRRLAGYQETQYF
J gene: TRBJ2-1; V gene: TRBV18; D gene: TRBD2; clone size: NA; CDR3 DNA: TGTGCCAGCTCACTAGCGGGAGTGCAGTTCTTC; CDR3 protein: CASSLAGVQFF
J gene: TRBJ2-7; V gene: TRBV6-5; D gene: NA; clone size: NA; CDR3 DNA: TGTGCCAGCAGTTACACAGGCGGGGGCGGAGGGGACTTC; CDR3 protein: CASSYTGGGGGDF
J gene: TRBJ1-5; V gene: TRBV7-6; D gene: NA; clone size: NA; CDR3 DNA: TGTGCCAGCAGCCCACGGGGTCAGCCCCAGCATTTT; CDR3 protein: CASSPRGQPQHF
J gene: TRBJ2-7; V gene: TRBV10-3; D gene: NA; clone size: NA; CDR3 DNA: TGTGCCACCCTCGGACCGGCGGGCTCCTACGAGCAGTACTTC; CDR3 protein: CATLGPAGSYEQYF
J gene: TRBJ2-3; V gene: TRBV5-1; D gene: NA; clone size: NA; CDR3 DNA: TGCGCCAGCAGCCCTGACAGGAGCACAGATACGCAGTATTTT; CDR3 protein: CASSPDRSTDTQYF
J gene: TRBJ1-1; V gene: TRBV19; D gene: TRBD1; clone size: NA; CDR3 DNA: TGTGCCAGTAGTTCGCGAAAGACAGGGGTCGGGACGAACACTGAAGCTTTCTTT; CDR3 protein: CASSSRKTGVGTNTEAFF
J gene: TRBJ1-3; V gene: TRBV30; D gene: TRBD1; clone size: NA; CDR3 DNA: TGTGCCGGCGGGGGGCAGGGGGCGAACGGAAACACCATATATTTT; CDR3 protein: CAGGGQGANGNTIYF
J gene: TRBJ2-7; V gene: TRBV2; D gene: NA; clone size: NA; CDR3 DNA: TGTGCTAGATCCCGGGACACCTACGAGCAGTACTTC; CDR3 protein: CARSRDTYEQYF
J gene: TRBJ1-3; V gene: TRBV6-1; D gene: NA; clone size: NA; CDR3 DNA: TGTGCCAGCACGGCCTCTGGAAACACCATATATTTT; CDR3 protein: CASTASGNTIYF
J gene: TRBJ2-7; V gene: TRBV5-1; D gene: NA; clone size: once; CDR3 DNA: TGCGCCAGCAGCTTGGGAGGGGGTTTAACCTACGAGCAGTACTTC; CDR3 protein: CASSLGGGLTYEQYF
J gene: TRBJ1-5; V gene: TRBV19; D gene: NA; clone size: NA; CDR3 DNA: TGTGCCAGTAGTATTCGTCCCCATCAGCCCCAGCATTTT; CDR3 protein: CASSIRPHQPQHF
J gene: TRBJ2-2; V gene: TRBV11-2; D gene: TRBD1; clone size: NA; CDR3 DNA: TGTGCCAGCAGCTTCGACAGGGGGCGCGGGGAGCTGTTTTTT; CDR3 protein: CASSFDRGRGELFF
J gene: TRBJ1-1; V gene: TRBV20-1; D gene: NA; clone size: few; CDR3 DNA: TGCAGTGCTAGATCCCACACTGAAGCTTTCTTT; CDR3 protein: CSARSHTEAFF
J gene: TRBJ2-2; V gene: TRBV5-1; D gene: TRBD2; clone size: NA; CDR3 DNA: TGCGCCAGCAGCCCCGTTACGGCTAGCGGAACCACCGGGGAGCTGTTTTTT; CDR3 protein: CASSPVTASGTTGELFF